This is a list of T cell receptor beta chains from one sample in a study of T cell responses to AZD1222 COVID-19 vaccine. Assay used: immunoSEQ multiplex PCR; TCRdb lists only in-frame clones, some missing. The sample consists of some 150,000 clones, roughly 87% of them appearing once. The specimen comprised peripheral blood, sampled 28 days after the second dose of the MenACWY control vaccine. The receptors stem from an adult who received the MenACWY meningococcal vaccine as a control. CDR3s include the opening cysteine and the closing phenylalanine or tryptophan. The D gene is left open where the match is weak. Clone size is shown for a subset of rows, as once, few, many or a class of expanded clone.

D	V	size	J	CDR3
-	TRBV9	-	TRBJ2-2	CASSATRGGELFF
TRBD1	TRBV29-1	-	TRBJ1-2	CSVEDLKGGATNYGYTF
-	TRBV7-2	-	TRBJ2-1	CASSLARGGEQFF
-	TRBV3-1/TRBV3-2	-	TRBJ2-2	CASSPSLGGELFF
-	TRBV11-3	-	TRBJ2-5	CASSSAEETQYF
-	TRBV29-1	once	TRBJ2-7	CSVPSSIHRDEQYF
-	TRBV11-2	once	TRBJ2-7	CASSLDMYEQYF
-	TRBV9	-	TRBJ2-5	CASSVEGEQETQYF
TRBD1	TRBV29-1	-	TRBJ2-7	CSTKGGTGAYEQYF
-	TRBV7-3	-	TRBJ2-3	CASSAAGAPDTQYF
-	TRBV4-1	-	TRBJ1-1	CASSQPTGNTEAFF
-	TRBV24-1	-	TRBJ2-3	CATSPAGPGTDTQYF
-	TRBV10-3	-	TRBJ2-7	CAIRGASGSEQYF
-	TRBV24-1	-	TRBJ1-1	CATRVNTEAFF
TRBD2	TRBV19	-	TRBJ2-1	CASSREGGQFF
-	TRBV6-6	once	TRBJ1-4	CASTLGRNEKLFF
TRBD1	TRBV2	-	TRBJ2-3	CASSEWGTGAKDTQYF
-	TRBV15	once	TRBJ2-5	CATSRGGGGYQETQYF
-	TRBV5-3	-	TRBJ1-6	CARSLLQGLVAPLHF
-	TRBV5-1	once	TRBJ1-1	CASTAGVNTEAFF
-	TRBV12-3/TRBV12-4	-	TRBJ1-2	CASSGSGYGYTF
TRBD1	TRBV18	few	TRBJ1-6	CASSPGQGVSPLHF
TRBD2	TRBV28	-	TRBJ2-1	CASSTSGGANEQFF
-	TRBV10-3	few	TRBJ2-3	CAVLRDPTDTQYF
TRBD2	TRBV24-1	few	TRBJ2-1	CATSDLQVGGGEQFF
TRBD1	TRBV28	-	TRBJ1-2	CATGVLDRGRGYTF
-	TRBV9	-	TRBJ1-4	CASSSEGARDEKLFF
-	TRBV10-3	-	TRBJ1-4	CAIAGARDEKLFF
TRBD1	TRBV28	few	TRBJ1-1	CASSFSGTGGRAFF
-	TRBV28	-	TRBJ1-3	CASSLAPSGNTIYF
-	TRBV2	-	TRBJ2-3	CASGGLAETDTQYF
-	TRBV2	-	TRBJ2-2	CASGGGAVGTGELFF
-	TRBV18	-	TRBJ2-5	CASSPRDFLYF
-	TRBV28	-	TRBJ1-2	CASSLARGSGYTF
TRBD1	TRBV6-5	-	TRBJ1-5	CASSYSRQGNSPQHF
-	TRBV28	-	TRBJ2-2	CASIPIGISNTGELFF
-	TRBV4-3	-	TRBJ2-1	CASSQDWGGARWYEQFF
-	TRBV6-4	-	TRBJ2-1	CASSDSIHEQFF
TRBD1	TRBV25-1	-	TRBJ1-1	CASRGAGQGNTEAFF
-	TRBV18	-	TRBJ1-4	CASSPDSNEKLFF
-	TRBV2	-	TRBJ1-3	CASSESGGRTGNTIYF
-	TRBV5-1	-	TRBJ2-7	CASSQGYGTYEQYF
TRBD1	TRBV5-1	-	TRBJ1-1	CASSLTGVYTEAFF
-	TRBV7-3	-	TRBJ2-1	CASSQIWGNEQFF
-	TRBV7-2	once	TRBJ1-2	CASSFPTDWYGYTF
TRBD1	TRBV19	-	TRBJ1-1	CASIETGGRNTEAFF
TRBD1	TRBV24-1	-	TRBJ2-1	CATSGPGQDYNEQFF
-	TRBV25-1	-	TRBJ2-3	CASSLVYNTDTQYF
-	TRBV29-1	few	TRBJ2-2	CSVTGTPGTGELFF
-	TRBV11-3	-	TRBJ1-3	CASSLISGNTIYF
-	TRBV12-3/TRBV12-4	few	TRBJ2-7	CASTLGHDSYF